The entry below describes one T cell receptor beta chain. No base quality information exists; no much larger clone differs at one position. The CDR3 measures 16 amino acids from cysteine to phenylalanine. Only CDR3 DNA is held: 48 bases, read in frame from base 1. V is pruned by 1 base and J by 5 bases, leaving 8 bases of the junction without a gene match. CDR1 is given as LNHNV and CDR2 as YYDKDF, both from the germline V gene (reference sequence). The entry originates in a study of T cells after yellow fever vaccination (dated by TCRdb to about 2019). Notes on the research overall: The SMART-Seq v4 Ultra Low Input RNA kit was used to prepare libraries from fractions with low cell numbers. Bulk TCR alpha and beta repertoires were sequenced longitudinally to track T-cell clones before and after primary and booster YFV17D yellow fever vaccination. Two healthy male donors, one aged 18 to 30 and one aged 30 to 40 years, were included in the cohort. Blood was drawn at multiple timepoints before and after primary and secondary immunization, with bulk PBMC replicates and cell subsets isolated.

The sample's treatment or condition label is to be understood as: live attenuated yellow fever vaccine strain. PBMCs were isolated from peripheral blood using a standard Ficoll-Paque protocol. Epitope-specific CD8 T cells were sorted with a dextramer loaded with the yellow fever NS4B epitope peptide, and anti-CD3 and anti-CD8 staining was applied. RNA was extracted with TriZol from bulk PBMCs, CD4 and CD8 fractions, and dextramer-positive and dextramer-negative fractions. Points the paper makes about the study in general: Because abundant contaminating clonotypes from the bulk population could be contained in FACS-sorted repertoires, computational filtering was required. After the booster, most clones that had expanded after primary vaccination were detected again (roughly 96% of CD4 and around 88% of CD8), suggesting broad maintenance of memory. A small share of clonotypes was detected in both CD4 and CD8 compartments, with the overlap likely arising from convergent recombination. Compared with the primary T-cell response, the secondary T-cell response was faster but weaker, reaching its peak on day 5 rather than on day 15. Because only two donors were included in the study, the extent to which the findings can be generalized is limited.

TCR cDNA was synthesized by 5'RACE template switching, through which a universal primer site and unique molecular identifiers were introduced. Priming of cDNA synthesis was performed from both the TCR alpha and TCR beta constant segments. Libraries were amplified in two PCR steps, with sample barcodes and sequencing adapters added in the second step. Libraries were sequenced on Illumina HiSeq 2500 (2x100 bp) or NovaSeq (2x150 bp). Per the original workflow: Demultiplexing of reads and collapsing into UMI consensus sequences were performed with MIGEC, and V(D)J alignment was carried out with MiXCR. Vaccine-responding clonotypes were defined with edgeR using replicate PBMC samples, requiring FDR below 0.01 and a log2 fold change above 5 up to day 15. Each bulk clonotype was labeled CD4 or CD8 based on which sequenced repertoire, CD4 or CD8, contained the clonotype at higher abundance. Clonotypes enriched at least 10-fold in dextramer-positive versus dextramer-negative fractions were classed as NS4B-specific, and CD4-biased clonotypes were left out. TCRdb reprocessing: public reads trimmed at Q25 with fastp, clones called with MiXCR, in-frame beta chains kept. Rows are unified per CDR3 protein, each entry keeping the most common DNA and genes. The V and J calls come from TCRdb's annotation, not from the publication. Present in this sample are about 52,000 distinct CDR3 sequences, 5% to 8.5% of which were seen just once. The ten most abundant clones make up roughly 24% of the sample.

Sequencing used CD8+ T cells not binding an NS4B(214-222) dextramer, sorted from PBMCs, obtained around 45 days after the first yellow fever vaccination. The cell subset or site label, read with the paper, signifies: NS4B epitope dextramer-negative CD8 T cells. This receptor was taken from a man younger than 30 who received the YFV17D yellow fever vaccine. The chain is assembled from TRBV15 and TRBJ2-3, and TRBD2 aligns with 8 junction nucleotides. The CDR3 amino acid sequence is: CATSRAAGEPLDTQYF. The nucleotide sequence is given as TGTGCCACCAGCAGAGCAGCGGGGGAACCACTAGATACGCAGTATTTT.